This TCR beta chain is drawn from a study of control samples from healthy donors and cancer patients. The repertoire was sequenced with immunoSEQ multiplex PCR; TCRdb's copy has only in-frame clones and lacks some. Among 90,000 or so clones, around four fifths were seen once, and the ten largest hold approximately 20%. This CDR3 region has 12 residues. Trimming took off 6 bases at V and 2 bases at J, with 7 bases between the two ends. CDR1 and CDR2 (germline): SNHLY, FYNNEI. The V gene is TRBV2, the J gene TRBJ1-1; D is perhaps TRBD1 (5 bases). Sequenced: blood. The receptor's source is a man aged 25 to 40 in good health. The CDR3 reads CASSQGNTEAFF. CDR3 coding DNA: TGTGCCAGCAGCCAGGGTAACACTGAAGCTTTCTTT.